This T cell receptor (beta chain) was obtained from a study of CD8+ T cells in alopecia areata. CDR1 is SGHVS, CDR2 FQNEAQ, per germline. The CDR3 contains 15 residues. V lost 1 base and J lost 0, with 9 bases in between. The treatment is: oral pan-JAK inhibitor, 5-10 mg twice daily. Extraction and reverse transcription of RNA yielded cDNA as the sequencing template. TCRdb keeps only in-frame clones here, not all; method: immunoSEQ multiplex PCR. The sample lists about 270,000 clones, over 45% occurring once. General observations from the study: In scalp and blood during tofacitinib, many expanded lesional clones persisted. Only a single nonresponder existed, so baseline CD8+ expansion links stay unclear.

This clone was seen a handful of times. Its cognate antigen is unknown. Material: CD4+ T cells sorted from blood, obtained around week 54, from a patient treated with tofacitinib. The chain combines TRBV7-8 with TRBJ1-2; no clear D. This sequence was found in a human donor with alopecia areata. Here the CDR3 reads CASSLVQRANYGYTF. DNA for the CDR3: TGTGCCAGCAGCTTAGTGCAGAGAGCTAACTATGGCTACACCTTC.